The T cell receptor (beta chain) under discussion was sequenced for a study of T cells in Graves' hyperthyroidism and ophthalmopathy. Study in general: At the time of initial diagnosis and before any treatment, peripheral blood was collected.

This clonotype was detected only a few times. The antigen remains unidentified. The study's findings and limits: Among thyroid clonotypes expanded above 0.001, most also appeared in blood.

Enrolled ophthalmopathy patients presented with a Clinical Activity Score of at least 3, a NOSPECS grade of at least 4, and disease duration under 3 months. V was clipped by 9 bases and J by 4 bases, with 15 bases between them. This CDR3 comprises 13 residues. CDR1 SEHNR and CDR2 FQNEAQ come from the germline V gene (reference sequence). The source material, RNA transcripts, was used to amplify TCR beta CDR3 regions. The TCR CDR3 was amplified in a first-round RT-PCR using the HTBI primer set. From the multiplex PCR reads, TCRdb called clonotypes with MiXCR, one entry per CDR3 protein. Of about 520,000 distinct CDR3 sequences listed, roughly a quarter were seen once; the top ten hold approximately 10%.

This sequence joins TRBV7-9 and TRBJ2-5, with D perhaps matching TRBD2 (5 bases). What was sequenced was blood. This receptor was taken from a woman younger than 45 with Graves' ophthalmopathy. CDR3 sequence reads: CASLYGGRETQYF. In DNA, the CDR3 is TGTGCCAGTCTATACGGCGGGCGAGAGACCCAGTACTTC. Using reference TRBV7-9 and TRBJ2-5 for the parts outside the CDR3, the full variable domain is DTGVSQNPRHKITKRGQNVTFRCDPISEHNRLYWYRQTLGQGPEFLTYFQNEAQLEKSRLLSDRFSAERPKGSFSTLEIQRTEQGDSAMYLCASLYGGRETQYFGPGTRLLVL.